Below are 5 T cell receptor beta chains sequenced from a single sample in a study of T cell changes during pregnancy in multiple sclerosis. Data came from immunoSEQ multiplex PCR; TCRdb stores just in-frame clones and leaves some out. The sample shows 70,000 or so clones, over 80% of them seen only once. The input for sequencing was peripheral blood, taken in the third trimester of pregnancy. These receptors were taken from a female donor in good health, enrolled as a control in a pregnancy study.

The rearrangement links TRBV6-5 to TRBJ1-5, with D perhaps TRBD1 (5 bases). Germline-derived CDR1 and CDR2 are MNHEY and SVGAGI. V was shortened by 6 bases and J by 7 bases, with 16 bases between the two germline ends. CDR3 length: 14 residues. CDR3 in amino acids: CASRLQGPGQPQHF. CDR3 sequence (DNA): TGTGCCAGCAGACTTCAGGGTCCCGGACAGCCCCAGCATTTT.

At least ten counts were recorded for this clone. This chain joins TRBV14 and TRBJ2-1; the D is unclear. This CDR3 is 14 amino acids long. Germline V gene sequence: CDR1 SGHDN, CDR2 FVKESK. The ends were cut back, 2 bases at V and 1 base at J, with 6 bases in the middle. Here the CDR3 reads CASSQRVSYNEQFF. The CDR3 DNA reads TGTGCCAGCAGCCAAAGAGTTTCCTACAATGAGCAGTTCTTC.

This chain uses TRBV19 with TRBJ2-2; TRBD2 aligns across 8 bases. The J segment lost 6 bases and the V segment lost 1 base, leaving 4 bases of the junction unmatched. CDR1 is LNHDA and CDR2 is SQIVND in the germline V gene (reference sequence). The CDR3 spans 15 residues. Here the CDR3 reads CASSIVRTSPGELFF. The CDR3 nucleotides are TGTGCCAGTAGTATAGTTAGGACTAGCCCCGGGGAGCTGTTTTTT.

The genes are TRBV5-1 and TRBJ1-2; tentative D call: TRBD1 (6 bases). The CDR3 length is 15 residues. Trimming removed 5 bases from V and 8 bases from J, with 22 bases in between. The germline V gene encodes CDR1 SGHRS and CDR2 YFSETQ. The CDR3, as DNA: TGCGCCAGCAGGTCGGGAGGGGGGCGCAGGGACGGCTACACCTTC. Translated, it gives CASRSGGGRRDGYTF.

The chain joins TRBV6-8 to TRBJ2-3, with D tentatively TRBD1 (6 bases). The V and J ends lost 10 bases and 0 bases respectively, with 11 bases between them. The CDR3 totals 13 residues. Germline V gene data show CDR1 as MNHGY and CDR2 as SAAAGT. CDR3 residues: CAIRDMSTDTQYF. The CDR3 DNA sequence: TGTGCCATAAGGGACATGAGCACAGATACGCAGTATTTT.